The T cell receptor beta chain described here comes from a study of T cell responses to AZD1222 COVID-19 vaccine (TCRdb year 2021). About the investigation overall: A total of 230 or so trial participants underwent TCR sequencing, of whom nearly 210 received two doses of AZD1222 and some 26 received two doses of the MenACWY control vaccine. Enrollment into the trials was organized by age into subgroups of 18-55, 56-69 and 70-plus years, and those subgroups contained about 160, 30 and 59 TCR-sequenced participants, respectively.

The intended sense of this specimen's time point label: about 28 days (+/-7) after the second vaccine dose. AZD1222 recipients given second doses at about 4 weeks or at about 12 weeks were pooled, since spike-specific TCR depth and breadth were not found to differ between the two schedules. Vaccinee samples came from UK trials COV001 and COV002, including a single-blind randomized controlled phase 2/3 trial of AZD1222 (ChAdOx1 nCoV-19) in healthy adults. For TCRbeta chain sequencing, PBMC samples from trial participants were taken at day 0 and at day 28 after the second dose. What the research found in general, with its limitations: The 56-69-year group was small, and its depth increase did not reach significance, likely because of low power. Vaccine-associated CD4 TCRs spanned the whole spike protein, with dominant responses in regions 160-218 and 743-854. After two AZD1222 doses, spike-specific TCR breadth and depth were significantly higher than at day 0 and than in MenACWY recipients. Only six AZD1222 recipients were SARS-CoV-2 seropositive at baseline, limiting conclusions about previously exposed vaccinees. Nearly half of unique spike-specific TCRs reportedly recognized epitopes outside regions mutated in the B.1.351 and B.1.1.7 variants. No day 14 peak-response samples were available, so repertoires were characterized only after the peak T cell response. Participants were mostly white British, with more females than males. The authors suggested clonal diversity may have been underestimated.

This clone was seen a single time. The antigen it binds to is not known. No base qualities exist here, and no much larger clone lies one base off it. The CDR3 regions of human TCRbeta chains were subjected to immunosequencing. In the original analysis: TCRs in the repertoires were compared against a reference library of SARS-CoV-2-specific TCRs that had been generated with the MIRA antigen-specificity platform. Breadth was defined as the fraction of unique TCRs that were SARS-CoV-2-associated, and depth was defined as the fraction of total T cells that were SARS-CoV-2-associated. Using the MIRA data, every spike-specific TCR was mapped to the spike region that the TCR reacted to and assigned to either a CD4 or a CD8 class. Log10-transformed breadth and depth values were compared by one-way ANOVA with Sidak's multiple comparisons tests. In TCRdb, the immuneACCESS table is reduced to in-frame sequences with V and J assigned. These tables do not hold every clone; where another copy was compared, an unresolved V gene accounts for under half, and the others remain unexplained. The V and J calls and clone size are taken from that table; D and trimming were inferred from the DNA. The sample table shows about 130,000 clones, and roughly 93% are seen once. The ten biggest clones cover 0.9% to 1.2% of the sample.

CDR1 and CDR2 (LGHDT, YNNKEL) derive from the germline V gene (reference sequence). There are 16 amino acids in the CDR3, from cysteine to phenylalanine inclusive. Here the CDR3 DNA is all that survives: 48 bases in frame from base 1. Compared with germline, V lacks 4 bases and J lacks 2 bases; bases without a gene match: 6. The material was peripheral blood, obtained 28 days after the second AZD1222 dose. The clonotype originates from an adult who received the AZD1222 COVID-19 vaccine. This chain is built from TRBV3-1 (or the pseudogene TRBV3-2) and TRBJ2-7, with TRBD2 identical over 12 junction bases. CDR3 region: CASSLGGLAGTYEQYF. The DNA sequence is given as TGTGCCAGCAGCCTGGGAGGACTAGCGGGAACCTACGAGCAGTACTTC.